This T cell receptor (beta chain) was documented in a study of cytomegalovirus exposure and HLA in healthy donors. The protocol was immunoSEQ multiplex PCR, while the TCRdb copy is restricted to in-frame clones and leaves out a portion. The sample lists around 190,000 clones; roughly 86% were seen once. Findings and caveats of the study: One later analysis, an examination of the 100 to 150 validation repertoires, found that first-cohort TCR clusters tended to co-occur in them. Despite most TCR sequences being rare, some public TCRs occurred in many donors.

CDR1 is MNHNY, CDR2 SVGAGI, per germline (reference sequence). The CDR3 has 14 residues. The V gene lost 1 base and the J gene lost 7 bases, with 11 bases spanning the gap. As for this clone: No antigen is known for it.

The validation cohort, a group of roughly 120 subjects, included the donors and was separate from the roughly 670-subject first cohort. The receptor's source is a man aged 25 to 40 in good health and CMV-seropositive. J is TRBJ1-5 and V is TRBV6-6; D not certain. Sequenced: PBMCs. DNA of the CDR3: TGTGCCAGCAGTTACTATGAGGAGGAGCAGCCCCAGCATTTT. As protein: CASSYYEEEQPQHF.